This TCR beta chain was observed in a study of cytomegalovirus exposure and HLA in healthy donors. As regards this clone: Antigen: not known.

In germline, CDR1 is MNHEY, CDR2 SMNVEV (reference sequence). V lost 0 bases to trimming and J lost 3 bases, with 6 bases between them. The CDR3 length is 14 residues. Study-wide results and caveats: Most TCRs appeared rarely, but some public TCRs recurred in many donors.

The donors were members of the validation cohort comprising roughly 130 subjects, separate from the roughly 670-subject first cohort. Sequenced by immunoSEQ multiplex PCR; TCRdb stores in-frame clones only, minus some. The sample lists 250,000 to 400,000 clones; approximately 86% were seen once. The chain has TRBV27 and TRBJ1-5; D remains unclear. The TCR sequence derives from a woman aged 30 to 39 in good health and CMV-seropositive. Specimen: PBMCs. CDR3 loop: CASSLSVINQPQHF. The CDR3 DNA reads as TGTGCCAGCAGTTTATCAGTAATCAATCAGCCCCAGCATTTT.